The 16 T cell receptor beta chains given below trace back to one sample, sequenced in a study of resident and recirculating memory T cells in vitiligo. Sequencing used immunoSEQ multiplex PCR; TCRdb keeps in-frame clones, though not all of them. This sample has around 78,000 clones, with roughly nine tenths found just once. The specimen sequenced was blood. These receptors were obtained from a male donor with vitiligo.

This chain uses TRBV4-1 with TRBJ2-7, with a possible D match to TRBD1 (6 bases). The CDR3 consists of 16 residues. V dropped 3 bases and J dropped 1 base, with 16 bases sitting between them. Germline V gives CDR1 MGHRA, CDR2 YSYEKL. This CDR3 is CASSHSYRAGSYEQYF. In DNA, the CDR3 is TGCGCCAGCAGCCACTCATACAGGGCAGGATCCTACGAGCAGTACTTC.

The V and J genes are TRBV7-9 and TRBJ1-4; tentatively, D is TRBD1 (6 bases). CDR3 length: 15 amino acids. Trimming cost V 6 bases and J 8 bases, with 19 bases left between them. CDR1 and CDR2 from the germline V gene are SEHNR and FQNEAQ (reference sequence). The CDR3 here is CASSLPGGVGEKLFF. The CDR3 bases are TGTGCCAGCAGTCTCCCGGGGGGCGTCGGGGAAAAACTGTTTTTT.

This clone has just one count. The rearrangement uses TRBV2 and TRBJ1-1; D ambiguous. From germline, CDR1 is SNHLY and CDR2 FYNNEI. The CDR3 runs to 13 residues. Deletions cut 0 bases from V and 4 bases from J, with 6 bases between. Written as DNA, the CDR3 is TGTGCCAGCAGTGAAGCGGGGAGCACTGAAGCTTTCTTT. Residues: CASSEAGSTEAFF.

The chain carries TRBV7-9 and TRBJ1-1; TRBD1 matches at 7 bases. Germline V gene sequence: CDR1 SEHNR, CDR2 FQNEAQ (reference sequence). The CDR3 extends over 14 amino acids. V was clipped by 6 bases and J by 0 bases; unmatched bases: 4. The CDR3 region is CASRHGTVNTEAFF. The CDR3, as DNA: TGTGCCAGCAGGCACGGGACAGTGAACACTGAAGCTTTCTTT. The full variable domain, with the rest looked up from reference TRBV7-9 and TRBJ1-1, is DTGVSQNPRHKITKRGQNVTFRCDPISEHNRLYWYRQTLGQGPEFLTYFQNEAQLEKSRLLSDRFSAERPKGSFSTLEIQRTEQGDSAMYLCASRHGTVNTEAFFGQGTRLTVV.

The chain carries TRBV5-1 and TRBJ1-2; the D is unclear. Trimming pared 0 bases from V and 8 bases from J, leaving 11 bases between. The CDR3 spans 13 residues. CDR1 is SGHRS, CDR2 YFSETQ, per germline. CDR3 sequence reads: CASSLVSGNGYTF. The CDR3 DNA reads as TGCGCCAGCAGCTTGGTCTCGGGGAACGGCTACACCTTC.

A single count supports this clone. The gene calls are TRBV6-5 and TRBJ2-5; TRBD2 is a possible D gene (6 bases). The CDR3 contains 13 residues. Germline CDR1 reads MNHEY; CDR2 reads SVGAGI. Trimming left V 6 bases short and J 1 base short, with 9 bases between. CDR3 DNA: TGTGCCAGCAGGCTAGCGTTCCAAGAGACCCAGTACTTC. This translates into CASRLAFQETQYF.

This chain connects TRBV5-8 to TRBJ1-1, with 7 bases fitting TRBD1. Trimming removed 4 bases from V and 3 bases from J; junction bases left unmatched: 6. Germline values: CDR1 SGHTS, CDR2 YDEGEE. This CDR3 region has 14 residues. The CDR3 DNA sequence: TGTGCCAGCAGCCTTAGACAGGGCTACACTGAAGCTTTCTTT. Residues: CASSLRQGYTEAFF.

The rearrangement uses TRBV11-2 and TRBJ2-1, with TRBD2 matching 11 bases. Per the germline V gene, CDR1 is SGHAT and CDR2 is FQNNGV. Trimming at V came to 1 base and at J to 0 bases, leaving 8 bases not matched to a gene. CDR3 size: 19 residues. The CDR3 region is CASSLGGLAAIFSYNEQFF. In DNA form, the CDR3 reads TGTGCCAGCAGCTTAGGGGGACTAGCGGCTATTTTCTCCTACAATGAGCAGTTCTTC.

Concerning this clone: Other DNA variants within this sample encode the same CDR3. The chain has TRBV6-5 and TRBJ2-3; 11 positions match TRBD2. The trim removed 6 bases at V and 5 bases at J, leaving 7 bases unmatched. CDR3 size: 15 residues. CDR1 and CDR2 (germline): MNHEY, SVGAGI. The CDR3 coding sequence is TGTGCCAGCAGGAGGCTAGCGGGGGGAAGAGATACGCAGTATTTT. It translates to CASRRLAGGRDTQYF.

V usage is TRBV27 and J usage is TRBJ2-3, with D perhaps TRBD2 (5 bases). V was pared by 6 bases and J by 2 bases, with 21 bases between. The CDR3 covers 17 residues. The V gene's germline CDR1 is MNHEY and CDR2 SMNVEV (reference sequence). CDR3 sequence (DNA): TGTGCCAGCAGCCTAACCCTCGGGAACCCTGCCACAGATACGCAGTATTTT. Protein product: CASSLTLGNPATDTQYF.

This chain links TRBV5-5 with TRBJ2-6; possibly TRBD1 for D (6 bases). V lost 4 bases, J lost 0 bases, and 14 bases lay in between. The CDR3 extends over 17 amino acids. Germline V gene data show CDR1 as SGHKS and CDR2 as YYEKEE (reference sequence). CDR3 in DNA: TGTGCCAGCAGCCTCGACAGGTATGCCTCTGGGGCCAACGTCCTGACTTTC. Its protein is CASSLDRYASGANVLTF.

The gene calls are TRBV6-1 and TRBJ2-7, with 7 bases identical to TRBD1. The V segment lost 4 bases and the J segment 0 bases; nucleotides outside the gene matches: 12. Germline V gene lookup returns CDR1 MNHNS and CDR2 SASEGT. CDR3 length equals 17 residues. In nucleotides, the CDR3 is TGTGCCAGCAGTGCGATTCCAGGGGGTGGTAGCTCCTACGAGCAGTACTTC. It is translated as CASSAIPGGGSSYEQYF.

This sequence joins TRBV4-3 and TRBJ2-1, with 11 nucleotides matching TRBD2. The CDR3 is 16 amino acids. The ends lost 4 bases at V and 5 bases at J; junction bases unmatched: 7. Germline V CDR1 and CDR2: LGHNA, YSLEER. The DNA for the CDR3 is TGCGCCAGCAGCCGCAATAGCGGGAGGGCGCACAATGAGCAGTTCTTC. Translation: CASSRNSGRAHNEQFF.

The count of this clone is one. This chain connects TRBV19 to TRBJ2-7; 10 bases are shared with TRBD1. Germline V gene data show CDR1 as LNHDA and CDR2 as SQIVND (reference sequence). Trimming cost V 0 bases and J 3 bases; bases outside gene matches: 8. This CDR3 contains 17 residues. The CDR3 reads CASSIDFSGTGVYEQYF. CDR3 coding DNA: TGTGCCAGTAGTATAGACTTCTCCGGGACAGGGGTCTACGAGCAGTACTTC.

The gene calls are TRBV30 and TRBJ1-1; D remains ambiguous. Trimming took 3 bases from V and 5 from J, leaving 19 bases between them. This CDR3 region has 15 residues. CDR1 and CDR2 from the germline V gene are GTSNPN and SVGIG (reference sequence). The CDR3: CAWSGSAGVWTEAFF. The CDR3 DNA reads as TGTGCCTGGAGCGGCTCGGCCGGGGTTTGGACTGAAGCTTTCTTT. Full variable domain (missing parts from reference TRBV30 and TRBJ1-1): SQTIHQWPATLVQPVGSPLSLECTVEGTSNPNLYWYRQAAGRGLQLLFYSVGIGQISSEVPQNLSASRPQDRQFILSSKKLLLSDSGFYLCAWSGSAGVWTEAFFGQGTRLTVV.

V usage is TRBV11-2 and J usage is TRBJ2-3, with D possibly being TRBD2 (5 bases). V lost 1 base, J lost 0 bases, and 8 bases lay in between. The CDR3 consists of 15 residues. The germline V gene encodes CDR1 SGHAT and CDR2 FQNNGV. The CDR3 bases are TGTGCCAGCAGCTTAGGCCGGACTAGCACAGATACGCAGTATTTT. It codes for CASSLGRTSTDTQYF.